The present T cell receptor (beta chain) was sequenced within a study of blood T cell repertoires in COVID-19. On the study more broadly: From the United States, Italy and Spain came samples of acute and convalescent COVID-19. T cells, B-cell-depleted T cells, or PBMCs supplied cDNA or gDNA.

Original data processing: Amplification with reference gene primers provided the estimates of nucleated cell counts. Using immunoSEQ multiplex PCR, the repertoire was profiled, and TCRdb retains in-frame clones only, with some absent. V, J and clone size are those of that table, while D and trimming were read from the DNA. The sample consists of fewer than 35,000 clones, about 85% of them appearing once. Germline lookup yields CDR1 SGHTA and CDR2 FQGNSA. The CDR3 is made up of 13 amino acids. V lost 3 bases and J lost 8, with 13 bases in between. This clone was seen once. The sample taken for sequencing was peripheral blood. J is TRBJ1-1 and V is TRBV7-2, with a weak D call TRBD1 (6 bases). This clonotype was sampled from a man aged 65 to 85 with acute or convalescent COVID-19. The DNA for the CDR3 is TGTGCCAGCAGCTTCAATACAGGACAGGAAGCTTTCTTT. Residues: CASSFNTGQEAFF.